The 11 T cell receptor beta chains presented below share a single source sample, sequenced in a study of blood T cell repertoires in COVID-19. Measured with immunoSEQ multiplex PCR; TCRdb has only the in-frame clones, and not every one. The sample lists 200,000 to 300,000 clones; approximately 86% were seen once. Material: peripheral blood. These receptors were taken from a man in his forties or fifties who had recovered from COVID-19.

The chain carries TRBV6-6 and TRBJ1-1; TRBD1 is a possible D gene (5 bases). With 0 bases removed from V and 3 bases from J, the gap between germline ends came to 8 bases. The CDR3 is 14 amino acids. Per the germline V gene, CDR1 is MNHNY and CDR2 is SVGAGI (reference sequence). In nucleotides, the CDR3 is TGTGCCAGCAGTTACTCCGCAGGGCACACTGAAGCTTTCTTT. Translating gives CASSYSAGHTEAFF.

The chain has TRBV6-5 and TRBJ2-6; D not resolved. This CDR3 region has 13 residues. In germline, CDR1 is MNHEY, CDR2 SVGAGI. V was clipped by 11 bases and J by 1 base, with 9 bases between them. Written as DNA, the CDR3 is TGTGCCTGCTACCTATCTGGGGCCAACGTCCTGACTTTC. This gives the protein CACYLSGANVLTF.

The chain carries TRBV7-8 and TRBJ2-7; 7 nucleotides line up with TRBD2. V gave up 5 bases and J gave up 0 bases; unmatched junction bases: 7. CDR3 length: 15 amino acids. CDR1 SGHVS and CDR2 FQNEAQ come from the germline V gene. CDR3 DNA: TGTGCCAGCAGCCCCCTAGCGGTGAGCTCCTACGAGCAGTACTTC. It is translated as CASSPLAVSSYEQYF.

The genes are TRBV24-1 and TRBJ2-1; 13 bases line up with TRBD2. From germline, CDR1 is KGHDR and CDR2 SFDVKD. V was clipped by 4 bases and J by 15 bases; unmatched bases: 8. The CDR3 is 14 residues long. The CDR3 DNA follows: TGTGCCACCAGTGACCCAGGACTAGCGGGAGTATGGTTCTTC. Protein product: CATSDPGLAGVWFF.

To note about this clone: In the same sample, other DNA sequences code for this CDR3. CDR3 sequence: CASSLSTGGSQPQHF. CDR3 bases: TGTGCCAGCAGTTTATCGACAGGGGGAAGTCAGCCCCAGCATTTT. V is TRBV27 and J is TRBJ1-5; TRBD1 agrees at 9 bases. CDR3 length equals 15 residues. CDR1 and CDR2 from the germline V gene are MNHEY and SMNVEV (reference sequence). V lost 0 bases and J lost 6; bases outside the gene matches: 3.

The CDR3 nucleotides read TGTGCCAGCAGCCACAGGGACGAGCAGTACTTC. Residues: CASSHRDEQYF. The rearrangement uses TRBV7-9 and TRBJ2-7; tentatively, D is TRBD1 (6 bases). Trimming stripped 5 bases from V and 5 bases from J, with 7 bases between. This CDR3 comprises 11 residues. The germline CDR1 and CDR2 sequences are SEHNR and FQNEAQ (reference sequence).

The gene calls are TRBV6-5 and TRBJ2-3, with TRBD2 matching 9 bases. Germline V gene sequence: CDR1 MNHEY, CDR2 SVGAGI. The trim removed 5 bases at V and 0 bases at J, leaving 3 bases unmatched. The CDR3 length is 15 residues. This CDR3 is CASSPSGGSTDTQYF. The DNA for the CDR3 is TGTGCCAGCAGTCCCAGCGGGGGGAGCACAGATACGCAGTATTTT.

This chain uses TRBV7-6 with TRBJ1-1; the D gene is possibly TRBD1 (5 bases). There are 14 residues in the CDR3. Trimming removed 5 bases from V and 1 base from J, with 11 bases in between. Germline V gene data show CDR1 as SGHVS and CDR2 as FNYEAQ. The CDR3 coding sequence is TGTGCCAGCAGCGCGGGACGGCCGAACACTGAAGCTTTCTTT. Encoded protein: CASSAGRPNTEAFF.

The gene calls are TRBV7-8 and TRBJ2-3, with 12 bases matching TRBD2. Germline CDR1 SGHVS, CDR2 FQNEAQ. Trimming cost V 5 bases and J 6 bases; bases outside gene matches: 12. This CDR3 region has 17 residues. CDR3: CASSQLGLAGRRDTQYF. CDR3 nucleotide sequence: TGTGCCAGCAGCCAACTAGGACTAGCGGGAAGGAGGGATACGCAGTATTTT.

This clone was counted between two and nine times. The chain employs TRBV12-5 and TRBJ1-3; D uncertain. Germline V gives CDR1 LGHNT, CDR2 FRNRAP. V lost 0 bases to trimming and J lost 0 bases, with 6 bases between them. CDR3 length: 15 residues. For the CDR3, the DNA is TGTGCTAGTGGTTTGGTACTGAACTCTGGAAACACCATATATTTT. It specifies CASGLVLNSGNTIYF.

The count of this clone is one. This chain links TRBV5-4 with TRBJ2-2; 11 bases fit TRBD2. Germline CDR1 is SGHNT and CDR2 is YYREEE (reference sequence). Trimming removed 4 bases from V and 3 bases from J; junction bases left unmatched: 2. This CDR3 region has 15 residues. CDR3 coding DNA: TGTGCCAGCAGCCCGGGACTAGCGGACACCGGGGAGCTGTTTTTT. Protein: CASSPGLADTGELFF.